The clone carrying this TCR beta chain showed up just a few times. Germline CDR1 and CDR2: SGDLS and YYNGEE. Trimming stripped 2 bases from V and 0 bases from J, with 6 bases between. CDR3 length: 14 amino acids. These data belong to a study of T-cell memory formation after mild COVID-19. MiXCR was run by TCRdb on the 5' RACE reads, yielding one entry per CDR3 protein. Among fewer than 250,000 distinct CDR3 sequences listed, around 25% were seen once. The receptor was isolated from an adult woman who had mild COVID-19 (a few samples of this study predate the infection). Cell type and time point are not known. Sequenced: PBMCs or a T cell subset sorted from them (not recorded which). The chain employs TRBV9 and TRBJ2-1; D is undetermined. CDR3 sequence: CASSVEASYNEQFF. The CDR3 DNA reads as TGTGCCAGCAGCGTTGAGGCCTCCTACAATGAGCAGTTCTTC.